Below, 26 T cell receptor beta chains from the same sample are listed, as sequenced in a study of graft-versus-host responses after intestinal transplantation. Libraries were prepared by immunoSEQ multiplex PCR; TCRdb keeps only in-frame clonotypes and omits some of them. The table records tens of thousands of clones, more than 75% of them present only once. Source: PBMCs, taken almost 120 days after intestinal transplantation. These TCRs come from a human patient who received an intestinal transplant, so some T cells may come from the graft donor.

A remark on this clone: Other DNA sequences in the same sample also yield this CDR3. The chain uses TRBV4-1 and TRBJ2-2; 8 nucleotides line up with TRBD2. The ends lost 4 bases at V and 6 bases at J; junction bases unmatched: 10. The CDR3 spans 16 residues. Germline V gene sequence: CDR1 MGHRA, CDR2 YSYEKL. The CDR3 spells CASSPLTGGRSGELFF. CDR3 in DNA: TGCGCCAGCAGCCCCCTAACGGGGGGGAGGTCCGGGGAGCTGTTTTTT.

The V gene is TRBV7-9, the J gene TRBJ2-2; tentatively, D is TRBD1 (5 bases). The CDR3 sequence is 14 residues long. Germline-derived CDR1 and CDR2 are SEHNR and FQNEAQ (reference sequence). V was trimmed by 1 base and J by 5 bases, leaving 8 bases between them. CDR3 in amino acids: CASSLEGPTGELFF. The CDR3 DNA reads TGTGCCAGCAGCTTAGAGGGGCCGACCGGGGAGCTGTTTTTT. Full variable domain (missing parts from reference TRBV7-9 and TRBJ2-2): DTGVSQNPRHKITKRGQNVTFRCDPISEHNRLYWYRQTLGQGPEFLTYFQNEAQLEKSRLLSDRFSAERPKGSFSTLEIQRTEQGDSAMYLCASSLEGPTGELFFGEGSRLTVL.

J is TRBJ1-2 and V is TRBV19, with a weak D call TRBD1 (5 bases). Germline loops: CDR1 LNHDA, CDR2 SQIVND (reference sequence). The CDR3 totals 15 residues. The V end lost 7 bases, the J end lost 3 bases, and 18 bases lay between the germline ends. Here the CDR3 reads CASTPGPGKDYGYTF. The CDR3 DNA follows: TGTGCCAGTACCCCCGGGCCAGGGAAGGACTATGGCTACACCTTC. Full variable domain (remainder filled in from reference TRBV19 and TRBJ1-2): DGGITQSPKYLFRKEGQNVTLSCEQNLNHDAMYWYRQDPGQGLRLIYYSQIVNDFQKGDIAEGYSVSREKKESFPLTVTSAQKNPTAFYLCASTPGPGKDYGYTFGSGTRLTVV.

CDR3 in amino acids: CASSRPIPQGDYGYTF. In nucleotides, the CDR3 is TGTGCCAGCAGTCGTCCTATTCCACAGGGGGACTATGGCTACACCTTC. The chain joins TRBV28 to TRBJ1-2, with 8 bases matching TRBD1. The CDR3 sequence is 16 residues long. Per germline, CDR1 MDHEN and CDR2 SYDVKM. With V trimmed by 5 bases and J by 3 bases, 11 bases remained unmatched.

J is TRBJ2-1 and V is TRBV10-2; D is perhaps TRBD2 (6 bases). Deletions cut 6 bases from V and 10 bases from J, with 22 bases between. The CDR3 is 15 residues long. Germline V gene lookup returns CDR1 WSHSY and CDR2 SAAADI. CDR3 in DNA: TGCGCCAGCAGCAACGCGGGGTTCCCCCGGCCCGAGCAGTTCTTC. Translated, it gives CASSNAGFPRPEQFF.

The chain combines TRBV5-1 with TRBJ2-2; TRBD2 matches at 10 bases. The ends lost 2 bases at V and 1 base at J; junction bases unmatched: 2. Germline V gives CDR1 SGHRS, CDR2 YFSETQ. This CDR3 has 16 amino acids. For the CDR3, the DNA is TGCGCCAGCAGCTTCCTAGCGGGGGAGAACACCGGGGAGCTGTTTTTT. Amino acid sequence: CASSFLAGENTGELFF.

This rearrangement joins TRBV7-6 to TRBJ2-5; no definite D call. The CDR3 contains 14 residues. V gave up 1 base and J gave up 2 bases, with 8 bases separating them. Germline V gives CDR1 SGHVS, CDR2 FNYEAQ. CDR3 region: CASSLGLTQETQYF. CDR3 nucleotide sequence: TGTGCCAGCAGCTTAGGGCTGACGCAAGAGACCCAGTACTTC. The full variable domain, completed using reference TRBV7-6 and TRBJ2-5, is GAGVSQSPRYKVTKRGQDVALRCDPISGHVSLYWYRQALGQGPEFLTYFNYEAQQDKSGLPNDRFSAERPEGSISTLTIQRTEQRDSAMYRCASSLGLTQETQYFGPGTRLLVL.

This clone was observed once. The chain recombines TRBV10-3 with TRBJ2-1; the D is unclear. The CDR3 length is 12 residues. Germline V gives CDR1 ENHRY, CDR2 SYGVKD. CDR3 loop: CAAQSSYNEQFF. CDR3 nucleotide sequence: TGTGCGGCTCAGAGCTCCTACAATGAGCAGTTCTTC.

The DNA for the CDR3 is TGTGCCAGCAGCCTAAACCGCGACGAGGTGAACACTGAAGCTTTCTTT. The encoded protein is CASSLNRDEVNTEAFF. The V and J genes are TRBV7-6 and TRBJ1-1; D is uncertain. Germline V gives CDR1 SGHVS, CDR2 FNYEAQ. The CDR3 contains 16 residues. V shed 5 bases and J shed 0 bases, with 16 bases lying between them.

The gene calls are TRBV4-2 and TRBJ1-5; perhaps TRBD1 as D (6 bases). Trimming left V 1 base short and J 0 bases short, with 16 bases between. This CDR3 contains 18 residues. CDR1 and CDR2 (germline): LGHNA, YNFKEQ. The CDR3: CASSQATGPPGSNQPQHF. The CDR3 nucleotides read TGTGCCAGCAGCCAAGCTACAGGGCCGCCGGGTAGCAATCAGCCCCAGCATTTT.

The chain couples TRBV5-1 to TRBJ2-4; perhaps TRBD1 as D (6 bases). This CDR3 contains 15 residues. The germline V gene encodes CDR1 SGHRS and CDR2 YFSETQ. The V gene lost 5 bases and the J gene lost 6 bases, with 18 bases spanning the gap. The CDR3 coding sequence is TGCGCCAGCAGGATCGGACAGAACCCACCAAACATTCAGTACTTC. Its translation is CASRIGQNPPNIQYF.

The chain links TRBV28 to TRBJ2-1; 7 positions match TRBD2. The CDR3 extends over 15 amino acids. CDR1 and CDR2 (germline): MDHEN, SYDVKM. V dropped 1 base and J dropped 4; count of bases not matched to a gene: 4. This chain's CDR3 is CASSLSMGGYNEQFF. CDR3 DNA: TGTGCCAGCAGTTTATCTATGGGGGGGTACAATGAGCAGTTCTTC.

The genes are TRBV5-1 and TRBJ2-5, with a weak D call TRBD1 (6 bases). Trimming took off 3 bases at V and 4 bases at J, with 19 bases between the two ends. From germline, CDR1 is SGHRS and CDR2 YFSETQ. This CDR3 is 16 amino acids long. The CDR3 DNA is TGCGCCAGCAGCTGGGGGCCTTCGTCGCCCCTAGAGACCCAGTACTTC. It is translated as CASSWGPSSPLETQYF.

The CDR3 DNA is TGTGCCAGCAGCTCCTTCCGGGGCCAGGGAGTAAGTCGGGAAAAACTGTTTTTT. It specifies CASSSFRGQGVSREKLFF. The J gene is TRBJ1-4, the V gene TRBV7-9; weak D call: TRBD1 (5 bases). The germline V gene has CDR1 SEHNR and CDR2 FQNEAQ (reference sequence). V was shortened by 4 bases and J by 8 bases, with 26 bases between the two germline ends. The CDR3 extends over 18 amino acids.

CDR3 in DNA: TGTGCCAGCAGAGAGACAGGGAGGGGGCAGCCCCAGCATTTT. This gives the protein CASRETGRGQPQHF. V usage is TRBV28 and J usage is TRBJ1-5; 7 bases are a match to TRBD1. Germline CDR1 MDHEN, CDR2 SYDVKM. The CDR3 sequence is 14 residues long. V dropped 6 bases and J dropped 7; count of bases not matched to a gene: 9. Together with reference TRBV28 and TRBJ1-5, the CDR3 gives the full variable domain: DVKVTQSSRYLVKRTGEKVFLECVQDMDHENMFWYRQDPGLGLRLIYFSYDVKMKEKGDIPEGYSVSREKKERFSLILESASTNQTSMYLCASRETGRGQPQHFGDGTRLSIL.

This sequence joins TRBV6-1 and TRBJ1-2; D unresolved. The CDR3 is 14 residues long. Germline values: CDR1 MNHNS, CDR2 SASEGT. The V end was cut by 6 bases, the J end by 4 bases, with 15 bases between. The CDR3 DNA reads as TGTGCCAGCAGCCTAAATGGGTTCCTCTATGGCTACACCTTC. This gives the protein CASSLNGFLYGYTF.

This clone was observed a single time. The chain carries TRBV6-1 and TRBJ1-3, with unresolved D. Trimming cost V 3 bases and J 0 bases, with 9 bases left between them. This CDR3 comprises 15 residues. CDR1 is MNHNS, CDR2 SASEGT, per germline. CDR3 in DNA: TGTGCCAGCAGTGAGCTGGATTACTCTGGAAACACCATATATTTT. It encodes CASSELDYSGNTIYF.

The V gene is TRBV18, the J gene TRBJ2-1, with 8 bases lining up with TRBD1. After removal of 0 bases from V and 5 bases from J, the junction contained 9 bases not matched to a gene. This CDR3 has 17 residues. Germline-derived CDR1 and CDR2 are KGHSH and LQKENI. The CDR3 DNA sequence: TGTGCCAGCTCACCACCTAATCGGGGACAGGACAACAATGAGCAGTTCTTC. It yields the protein CASSPPNRGQDNNEQFF.

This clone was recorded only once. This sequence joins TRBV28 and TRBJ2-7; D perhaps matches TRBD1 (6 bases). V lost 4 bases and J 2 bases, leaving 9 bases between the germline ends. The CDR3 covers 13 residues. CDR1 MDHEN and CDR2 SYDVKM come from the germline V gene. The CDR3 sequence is CASSSDRTYEQYF. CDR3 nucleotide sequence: TGTGCCAGCAGTTCCGACAGGACCTACGAGCAGTACTTC.

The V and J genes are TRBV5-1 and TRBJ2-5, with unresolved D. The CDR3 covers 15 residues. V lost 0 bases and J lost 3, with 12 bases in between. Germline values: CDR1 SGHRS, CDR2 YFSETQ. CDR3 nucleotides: TGCGCCAGCAGCTTGGAACCGACGGTAAAAGAGACCCAGTACTTC. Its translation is CASSLEPTVKETQYF.

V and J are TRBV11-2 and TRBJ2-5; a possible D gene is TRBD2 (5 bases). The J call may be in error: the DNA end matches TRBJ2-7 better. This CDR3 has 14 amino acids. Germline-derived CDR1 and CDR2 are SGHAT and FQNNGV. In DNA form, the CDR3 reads TGTGCCAGCAGCTTAGCGGCGGGTTTTTACGAGCAGTACTTC. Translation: CASSLAAGFYEQYF.

CDR3 in DNA: TGTGCCAGCAGCTTAGAGGGGGCGGCCTACAATGAGCAGTTCTTC. Residues: CASSLEGAAYNEQFF. The chain is built from TRBV7-6 and TRBJ2-1, with 7 bases lining up with TRBD1. Germline loops: CDR1 SGHVS, CDR2 FNYEAQ. The CDR3 covers 15 residues. V lost 1 base, J lost 2 bases, and 2 bases stayed unmatched.

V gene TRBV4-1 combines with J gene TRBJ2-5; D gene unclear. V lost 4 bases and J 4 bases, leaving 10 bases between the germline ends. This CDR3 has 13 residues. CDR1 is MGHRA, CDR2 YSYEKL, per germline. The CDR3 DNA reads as TGCGCCAGCAGCCGAACCTCGCGAGAGACCCAGTACTTC. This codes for CASSRTSRETQYF.

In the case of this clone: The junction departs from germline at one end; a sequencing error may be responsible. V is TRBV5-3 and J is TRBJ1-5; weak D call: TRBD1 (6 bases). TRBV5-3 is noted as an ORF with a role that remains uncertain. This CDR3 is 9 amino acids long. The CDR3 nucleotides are TGTGCCGAGGGGGTTCAGGGGAATTTT. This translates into CAEGVQGNF.

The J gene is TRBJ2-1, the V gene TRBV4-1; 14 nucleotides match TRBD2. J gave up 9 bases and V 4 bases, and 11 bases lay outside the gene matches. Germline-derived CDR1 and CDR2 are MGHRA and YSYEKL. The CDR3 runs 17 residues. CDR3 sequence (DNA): TGCGCCAGCAGCCCCTCACCGGGACTAGCGGGGGCCGTTGAGCAGTTCTTC. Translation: CASSPSPGLAGAVEQFF.

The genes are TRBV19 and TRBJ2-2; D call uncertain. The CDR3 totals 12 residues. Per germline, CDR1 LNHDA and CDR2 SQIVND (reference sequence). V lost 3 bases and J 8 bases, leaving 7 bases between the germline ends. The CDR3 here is CASSMSVGELFF. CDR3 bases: TGTGCCAGTAGTATGAGTGTAGGGGAGCTGTTTTTT.